The 22 T cell receptor beta chains listed next were all sequenced from one sample in a study of cytomegalovirus exposure and HLA in healthy donors. PCR was performed using 60 Vbeta and 13 Jbeta primers. Clones were sequenced by immunoSEQ multiplex PCR, and TCRdb holds only the in-frame ones, with some missing. The repertoire includes around 100,000 clones, less than 80% of them detected once, and about 3.8% sits in the top ten. The sequencing sample was made of PBMCs. The receptors come from a man aged 25-45 years in good health and CMV-seropositive.

The CDR3 nucleotides are TGTGCCAGCACCTCTGACAGGGCAACTGAAGCTTTCTTT. Translation: CASTSDRATEAFF. J is TRBJ1-1 and V is TRBV2; TRBD1 matches at 7 bases. The CDR3 totals 13 residues. The V gene end was trimmed by 7 bases and the J gene end by 5 bases; junction bases not matched to a gene: 7. From germline, CDR1 is SNHLY and CDR2 FYNNEI. The full variable domain, rest sourced from reference TRBV2 and TRBJ1-1, is EPEVTQTPSHQVTQMGQEVILRCVPISNHLYFYWYRQILGQKVEFLVSFYNNEISEKSEIFDDQFSVERPDGSNFTLKIRSTKLEDSAMYFCASTSDRATEAFFGQGTRLTVV.

This clone was recorded a few times. The chain links TRBV5-4 to TRBJ1-1, with a possible D match to TRBD1 (6 bases). V was clipped by 0 bases and J by 11 bases, with 11 bases between them. CDR1 and CDR2 from the germline V gene are SGHNT and YYREEE (reference sequence). This CDR3 contains 12 residues. The CDR3 loop reads CASSLEGVRAFF. CDR3 coding DNA: TGTGCCAGCAGCTTGGAGGGGGTACGGGCTTTCTTT.

This clone showed up just a few times. The chain recombines TRBV19 with TRBJ1-2, with 12 bases aligning to TRBD1. CDR1 is LNHDA, CDR2 SQIVND, per germline (reference sequence). This CDR3 spans 12 amino acids. The V segment lost 11 bases and the J segment 8 bases; nucleotides outside the gene matches: 6. The CDR3 is CAGGTGGGGYTF. As DNA, the CDR3 is TGTGCCGGAGGGACAGGGGGCGGCGGCTACACCTTC.

This clone was seen a few times. The chain links TRBV15 to TRBJ1-5, with D maybe TRBD1 (5 bases). Germline V gene data show CDR1 as LNHNV and CDR2 as YYDKDF (reference sequence). The CDR3 spans 14 residues. V was cut by 4 bases and J by 5 bases, with 12 bases left in between. The CDR3 nucleotides read TGTGCCACCAGCATAGGGGATGGGGATCAGCCCCAGCATTTT. It specifies CATSIGDGDQPQHF.

This chain uses TRBV11-2 with TRBJ2-2; 7 bases are a match to TRBD2. This CDR3 is 13 amino acids long. With V trimmed by 5 bases and J by 5 bases, 2 bases remained unmatched. Germline V gene data show CDR1 as SGHAT and CDR2 as FQNNGV. The CDR3 nucleotides read TGTGCCAGCAGCCCACTAGCGACCGGGGAGCTGTTTTTT. Translating it yields CASSPLATGELFF.

The chain has TRBV6-5 and TRBJ2-7; maybe TRBD2 (5 bases). The CDR3 extends over 14 amino acids. Germline loops: CDR1 MNHEY, CDR2 SVGAGI. V was clipped by 4 bases and J by 3 bases, with 13 bases between them. CDR3 sequence (DNA): TGTGCCAGCAGTTGCGAGGGCTCGGGCTACGAGCAGTACTTC. This translates into CASSCEGSGYEQYF.

The rearrangement links TRBV7-2 to TRBJ2-1; 8 bases line up with TRBD2. The CDR3 is made up of 17 amino acids. The germline CDR1 and CDR2 sequences are SGHTA and FQGNSA. V lost 1 base, J lost 0 bases, and 5 bases stayed unmatched. CDR3 sequence: CASSLVLAGGSYNEQFF. As DNA, the CDR3 is TGTGCCAGCAGCTTAGTTCTTGCGGGGGGCTCCTACAATGAGCAGTTCTTC. Complete variable domain (other parts from reference TRBV7-2 and TRBJ2-1): GAGVSQSPSNKVTEKGKDVELRCDPISGHTALYWYRQSLGQGLEFLIYFQGNSAPDKSGLPSDRFSAERTGGSVSTLTIQRTQQEDSAVYLCASSLVLAGGSYNEQFFGPGTRLTVL.

The rearrangement uses TRBV9 and TRBJ1-2; D perhaps matches TRBD1 (5 bases). Germline V gives CDR1 SGDLS, CDR2 YYNGEE. Trimming pared 1 base from V and 1 base from J, leaving 8 bases between. This CDR3 comprises 14 residues. The CDR3 nucleotides read TGTGCCAGCAGCGTACAAGACAGTAACTATGGCTACACCTTC. Translating it yields CASSVQDSNYGYTF.

This clone was detected a few times. The V call is TRBV6-6, the J call TRBJ1-2; 7 nucleotides match TRBD1. V gave up 6 bases and J gave up 2 bases; unmatched junction bases: 6. The CDR3 length is 14 residues. From germline, CDR1 is MNHNY and CDR2 SVGAGI (reference sequence). CDR3 sequence: CASRRQGLNYGYTF. CDR3 coding DNA: TGTGCCAGCAGAAGACAGGGTTTAAACTATGGCTACACCTTC.

The chain carries TRBV6-1 and TRBJ2-2; 9 bases match TRBD2. The CDR3 has 13 residues. The germline CDR1 and CDR2 sequences are MNHNS and SASEGT. V trimming: 6 bases; J trimming: 6 bases; junction bases outside the gene matches: 2. The DNA for the CDR3 is TGTGCCAGCAGGGGACTAGCCGCCGGGGAGCTGTTTTTT. Its protein product is CASRGLAAGELFF.

Points on this clone: The junction does not match germline at one end; this may be a read error. Other nucleotide sequences in the sample specify the same CDR3. The V call is TRBV10-3, the J call TRBJ1-6, with 9 bases fitting TRBD1. CDR3 size: 12 residues. Per the germline V gene, CDR1 is ENHRY and CDR2 is SYGVKD. CDR3 sequence (DNA): TGCGCCATTGGGACAGGGAACTCACCCCTCCACTTT. Protein product: CAIGTGNSPLHF.

The chain is built from TRBV7-9 and TRBJ2-1; 9 bases line up with TRBD2. The CDR3 is made up of 14 amino acids. The germline V gene encodes CDR1 SEHNR and CDR2 FQNEAQ (reference sequence). Trimming cost V 8 bases and J 4 bases; bases outside gene matches: 6. This CDR3 reads CASFALAGYNEQFF. CDR3 bases: TGTGCCAGCTTTGCGCTAGCGGGGTACAATGAGCAGTTCTTC.

This clone occurred a few times. This chain connects TRBV2 to TRBJ2-5, with D hard to call. The length of the CDR3 is 13 residues. V lost 1 base to trimming and J lost 3 bases, with 6 bases between them. Per the germline V gene, CDR1 is SNHLY and CDR2 is FYNNEI. The CDR3 here is CASSEGYKETQYF. For the CDR3, the DNA is TGTGCCAGCAGTGAAGGGTACAAAGAGACCCAGTACTTC. Full variable domain (rest looked up from reference TRBV2 and TRBJ2-5): EPEVTQTPSHQVTQMGQEVILRCVPISNHLYFYWYRQILGQKVEFLVSFYNNEISEKSEIFDDQFSVERPDGSNFTLKIRSTKLEDSAMYFCASSEGYKETQYFGPGTRLLVL.

The V gene is TRBV5-1, the J gene TRBJ1-2; possibly TRBD1 for D (5 bases). This CDR3 region has 15 residues. V dropped 4 bases and J dropped 4 bases, with 17 bases sitting between them. CDR1 is SGHRS, CDR2 YFSETQ, per germline. In DNA form, the CDR3 reads TGCGCCAGCAGCCCGGGCGGGGGGGACCTCTATGGCTACACCTTC. Encoded protein: CASSPGGGDLYGYTF.

The rearrangement joins TRBV5-4 to TRBJ2-3, with unresolved D. This CDR3 is built from 15 residues. Germline CDR1 and CDR2: SGHNT and YYREEE (reference sequence). The ends were cut back, 1 base at V and 0 bases at J, with 9 bases in the middle. CDR3 region: CASSLWAASTDTQYF. CDR3 nucleotides: TGTGCCAGCAGCTTGTGGGCTGCTAGCACAGATACGCAGTATTTT.

This clone is a singleton in its sample. Other DNA sequences in this specimen translate into the identical CDR3. V and J are TRBV5-1 and TRBJ2-1, with 8 bases lining up with TRBD1. With 4 bases clipped from V and 1 base from J, the junction kept 7 bases outside the gene matches. CDR3 length: 16 amino acids. Germline assignment: CDR1 SGHRS and CDR2 YFSETQ. The CDR3 DNA is TGCGCCAGCAGCCCTGGGACAGGAATATCCTACAATGAGCAGTTCTTC. It yields the protein CASSPGTGISYNEQFF.

The rearrangement uses TRBV6-5 and TRBJ1-1; 7 bases agree with TRBD1. Germline values: CDR1 MNHEY, CDR2 SVGAGI. The CDR3 totals 15 residues. J lost 0 bases, V lost 6 bases, and 7 bases had no gene match. The CDR3, as DNA: TGTGCCAGCAGGGTAGACAGGGTACTGAACACTGAAGCTTTCTTT. Amino acids: CASRVDRVLNTEAFF.

This clone was seen a handful of times. V usage is TRBV19 and J usage is TRBJ1-1; 11 positions match TRBD1. CDR3 length: 14 amino acids. The germline V gene has CDR1 LNHDA and CDR2 SQIVND (reference sequence). V shed 7 bases, J shed 12 bases, and the junction held 13 bases outside the gene matches. CDR3: CASTFLRTGGSPFF. CDR3 DNA sequence: TGTGCCAGTACCTTCCTTCGGACAGGGGGCTCGCCTTTCTTT.

V usage is TRBV7-9 and J usage is TRBJ1-1; no clear D. CDR1 and CDR2 from the germline V gene are SEHNR and FQNEAQ (reference sequence). This CDR3 comprises 12 residues. V was clipped by 6 bases and J by 6 bases, with 11 bases between them. The CDR3 coding sequence is TGTGCCAGCAGTCTGGAGGCTGCTGAAGCTTTCTTT. Its translation: CASSLEAAEAFF.

The chain couples TRBV6-5 to TRBJ1-2, with 8 nucleotides matching TRBD1. Germline CDR1 reads MNHEY; CDR2 reads SVGAGI. This CDR3 spans 14 amino acids. The junction had 4 bases not matched to a gene; V was cut back by 0 bases and J by 7 bases. CDR3 nucleotides: TGTGCCAGCAGTTACTCGCAGGGGGCGGCTGGCTACACCTTC. Translated: CASSYSQGAAGYTF.

The rearrangement uses TRBV19 and TRBJ1-1; no clear D gene. The CDR3 covers 11 residues. Germline V gene lookup returns CDR1 LNHDA and CDR2 SQIVND (reference sequence). The V gene lost 4 bases and the J gene lost 8 bases, with 8 bases spanning the gap. The DNA for the CDR3 is TGTGCCAGTAGTAAAAATCGGGAAGCTTTCTTT. Translating gives CASSKNREAFF. Complete variable domain (other parts from reference TRBV19 and TRBJ1-1): DGGITQSPKYLFRKEGQNVTLSCEQNLNHDAMYWYRQDPGQGLRLIYYSQIVNDFQKGDIAEGYSVSREKKESFPLTVTSAQKNPTAFYLCASSKNREAFFGQGTRLTVV.

This sequence joins TRBV2 and TRBJ2-3; possibly TRBD2 for D (6 bases). Trimming pared 6 bases from V and 2 bases from J, leaving 15 bases between. The CDR3 is 15 residues long. CDR1 and CDR2 from the germline V gene are SNHLY and FYNNEI. The CDR3 nucleotides are TGTGCCAGCAGCGACTCGGGGGTTCTCACAGATACGCAGTATTTT. Translated, it gives CASSDSGVLTDTQYF. The whole variable domain, filled in from reference TRBV2 and TRBJ2-3, reads EPEVTQTPSHQVTQMGQEVILRCVPISNHLYFYWYRQILGQKVEFLVSFYNNEISEKSEIFDDQFSVERPDGSNFTLKIRSTKLEDSAMYFCASSDSGVLTDTQYFGPGTRLTVL.